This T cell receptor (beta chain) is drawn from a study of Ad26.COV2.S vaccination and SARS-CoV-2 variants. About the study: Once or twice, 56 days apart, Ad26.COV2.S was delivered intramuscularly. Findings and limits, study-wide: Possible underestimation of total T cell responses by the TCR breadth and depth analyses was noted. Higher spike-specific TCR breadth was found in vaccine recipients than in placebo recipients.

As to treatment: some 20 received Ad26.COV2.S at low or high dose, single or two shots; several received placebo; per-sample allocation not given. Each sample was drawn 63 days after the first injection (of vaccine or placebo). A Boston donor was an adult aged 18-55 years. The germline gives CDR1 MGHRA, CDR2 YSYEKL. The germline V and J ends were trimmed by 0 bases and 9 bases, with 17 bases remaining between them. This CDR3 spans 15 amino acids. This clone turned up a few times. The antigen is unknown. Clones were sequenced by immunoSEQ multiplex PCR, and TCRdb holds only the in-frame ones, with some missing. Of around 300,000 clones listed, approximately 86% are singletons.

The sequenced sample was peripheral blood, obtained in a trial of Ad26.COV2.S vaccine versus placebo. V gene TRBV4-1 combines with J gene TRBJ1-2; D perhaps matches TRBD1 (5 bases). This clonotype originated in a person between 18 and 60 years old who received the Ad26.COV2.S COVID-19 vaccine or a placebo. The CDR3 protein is CASSQESGIPVSYTF. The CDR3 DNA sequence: TGCGCCAGCAGCCAAGAGTCAGGGATTCCCGTAAGCTACACCTTC.